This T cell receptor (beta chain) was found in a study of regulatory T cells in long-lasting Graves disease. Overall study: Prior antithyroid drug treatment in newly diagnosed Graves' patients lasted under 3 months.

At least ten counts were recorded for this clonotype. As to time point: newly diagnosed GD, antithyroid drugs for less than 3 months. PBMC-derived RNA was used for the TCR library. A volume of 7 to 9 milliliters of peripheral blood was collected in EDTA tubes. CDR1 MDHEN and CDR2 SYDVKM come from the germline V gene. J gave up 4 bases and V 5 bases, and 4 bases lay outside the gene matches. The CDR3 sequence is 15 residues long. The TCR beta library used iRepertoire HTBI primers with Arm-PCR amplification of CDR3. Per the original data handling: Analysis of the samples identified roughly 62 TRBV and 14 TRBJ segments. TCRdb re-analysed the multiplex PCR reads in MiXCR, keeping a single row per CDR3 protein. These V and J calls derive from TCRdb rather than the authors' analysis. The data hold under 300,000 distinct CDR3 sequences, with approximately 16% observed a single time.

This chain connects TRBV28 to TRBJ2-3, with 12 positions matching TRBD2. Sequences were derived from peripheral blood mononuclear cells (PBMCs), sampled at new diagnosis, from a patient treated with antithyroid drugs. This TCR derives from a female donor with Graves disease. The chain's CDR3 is CASSPTSGSPDTQYF. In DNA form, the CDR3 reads TGTGCCAGCAGTCCGACTAGCGGGAGCCCAGATACGCAGTATTTT.